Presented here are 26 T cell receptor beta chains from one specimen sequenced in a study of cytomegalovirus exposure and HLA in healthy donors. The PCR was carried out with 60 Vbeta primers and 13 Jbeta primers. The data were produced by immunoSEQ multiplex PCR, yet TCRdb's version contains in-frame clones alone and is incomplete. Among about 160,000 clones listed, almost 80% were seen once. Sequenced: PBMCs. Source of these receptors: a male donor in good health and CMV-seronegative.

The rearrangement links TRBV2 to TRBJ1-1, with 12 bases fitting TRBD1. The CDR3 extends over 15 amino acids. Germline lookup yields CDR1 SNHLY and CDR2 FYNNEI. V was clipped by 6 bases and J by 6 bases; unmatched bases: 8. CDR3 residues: CASRPGQGAVAEAFF. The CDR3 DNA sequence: TGTGCCAGCAGGCCGGGACAGGGGGCGGTGGCTGAAGCTTTCTTT.

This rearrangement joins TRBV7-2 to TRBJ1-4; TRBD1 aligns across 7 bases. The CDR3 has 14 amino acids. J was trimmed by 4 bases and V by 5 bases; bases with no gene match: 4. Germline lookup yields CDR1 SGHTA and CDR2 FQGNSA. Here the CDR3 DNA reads TGTGCCAGCAGCACAGGGGCTTATAATGAAAAACTGTTTTTT. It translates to CASSTGAYNEKLFF.

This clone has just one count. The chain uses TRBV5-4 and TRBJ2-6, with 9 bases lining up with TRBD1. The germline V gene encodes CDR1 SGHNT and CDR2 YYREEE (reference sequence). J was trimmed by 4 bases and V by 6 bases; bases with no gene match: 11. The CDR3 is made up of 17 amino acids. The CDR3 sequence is CASTPGQGSGGANVLTF. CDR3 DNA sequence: TGTGCCAGCACCCCGGGACAGGGATCGGGAGGGGCCAACGTCCTGACTTTC.

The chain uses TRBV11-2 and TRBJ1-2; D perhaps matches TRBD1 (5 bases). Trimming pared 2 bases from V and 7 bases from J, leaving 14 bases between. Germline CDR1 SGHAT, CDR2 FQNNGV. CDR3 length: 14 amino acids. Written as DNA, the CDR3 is TGTGCCAGCAGCTTAAGGGAGGGGAGTAGTGGCTACACCTTC. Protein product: CASSLREGSSGYTF. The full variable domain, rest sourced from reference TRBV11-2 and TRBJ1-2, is EAGVAQSPRYKIIEKRQSVAFWCNPISGHATLYWYQQILGQGPKLLIQFQNNGVVDDSQLPKDRFSAERLKGVDSTLKIQPAKLEDSAVYLCASSLREGSSGYTFGSGTRLTVV.

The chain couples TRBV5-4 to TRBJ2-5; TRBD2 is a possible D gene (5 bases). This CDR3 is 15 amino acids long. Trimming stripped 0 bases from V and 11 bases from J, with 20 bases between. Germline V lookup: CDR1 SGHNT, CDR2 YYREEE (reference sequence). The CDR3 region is CASSLDGGPAREQYF. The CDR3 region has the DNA TGTGCCAGCAGCTTGGACGGTGGCCCGGCTAGGGAGCAGTACTTC.

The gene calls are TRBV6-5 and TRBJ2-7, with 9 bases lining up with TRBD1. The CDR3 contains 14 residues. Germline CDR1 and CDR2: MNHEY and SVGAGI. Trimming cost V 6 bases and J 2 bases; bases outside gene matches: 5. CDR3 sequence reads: CASSTRDRAYEQYF. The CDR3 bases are TGTGCCAGCAGCACCCGGGACAGGGCCTACGAGCAGTACTTC.

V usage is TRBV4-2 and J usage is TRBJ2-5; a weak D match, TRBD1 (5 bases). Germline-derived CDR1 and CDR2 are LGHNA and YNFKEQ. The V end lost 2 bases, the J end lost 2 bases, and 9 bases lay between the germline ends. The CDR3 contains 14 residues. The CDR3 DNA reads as TGTGCCAGCAGCCAACAAGACAGACAAGAGACCCAGTACTTC. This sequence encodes CASSQQDRQETQYF.

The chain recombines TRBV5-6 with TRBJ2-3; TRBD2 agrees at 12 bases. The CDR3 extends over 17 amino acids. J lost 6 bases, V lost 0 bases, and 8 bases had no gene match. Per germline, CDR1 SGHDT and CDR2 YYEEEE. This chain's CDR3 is CASSLGLAGVKRDTQYF. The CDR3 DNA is TGTGCCAGCAGCTTGGGACTAGCGGGAGTCAAAAGGGATACGCAGTATTTT. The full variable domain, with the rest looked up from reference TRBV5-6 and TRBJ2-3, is DAGVTQSPTHLIKTRGQQVTLRCSPKSGHDTVSWYQQALGQGPQFIFQYYEEEERQRGNFPDRFSGHQFPNYSSELNVNALLLGDSALYLCASSLGLAGVKRDTQYFGPGTRLTVL.

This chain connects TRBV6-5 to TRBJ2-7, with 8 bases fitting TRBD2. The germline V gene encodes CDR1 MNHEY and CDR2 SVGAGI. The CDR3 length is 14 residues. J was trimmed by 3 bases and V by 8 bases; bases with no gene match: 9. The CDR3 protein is CASGRKRELYEQYF. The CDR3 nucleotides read TGTGCCAGCGGCCGGAAGCGGGAGCTCTACGAGCAGTACTTC.

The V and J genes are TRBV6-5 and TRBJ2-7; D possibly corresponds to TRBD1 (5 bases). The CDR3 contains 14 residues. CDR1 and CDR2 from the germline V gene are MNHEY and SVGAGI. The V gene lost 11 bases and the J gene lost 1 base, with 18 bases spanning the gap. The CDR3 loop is CAVEKWGASYEQYF. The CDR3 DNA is TGTGCCGTAGAAAAGTGGGGCGCGTCCTACGAGCAGTACTTC.

CDR3 in DNA: TGTGCCAGCAGCTTGGCTTCCGGGACTAGCCGTTACAATGAGCAGTTCTTC. It yields the protein CASSLASGTSRYNEQFF. The chain combines TRBV5-4 with TRBJ2-1; TRBD2 matches 9 bases. V lost 0 bases and J lost 4; bases outside the gene matches: 8. The length of the CDR3 is 17 residues. Germline loops: CDR1 SGHNT, CDR2 YYREEE (reference sequence).

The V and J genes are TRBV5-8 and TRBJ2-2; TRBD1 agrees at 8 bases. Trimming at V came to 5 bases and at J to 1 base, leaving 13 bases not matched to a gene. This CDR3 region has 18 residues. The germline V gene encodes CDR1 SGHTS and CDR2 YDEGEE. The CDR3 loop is CASSLSPAGTGNTGELFF. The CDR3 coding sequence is TGTGCCAGCAGTCTTAGCCCAGCCGGGACAGGGAACACCGGGGAGCTGTTTTTT.

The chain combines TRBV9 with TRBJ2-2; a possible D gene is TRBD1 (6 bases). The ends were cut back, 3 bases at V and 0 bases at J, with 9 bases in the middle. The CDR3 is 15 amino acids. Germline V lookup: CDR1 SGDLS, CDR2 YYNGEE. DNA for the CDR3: TGTGCCAGCAGCGCCGGGACATCGAACACCGGGGAGCTGTTTTTT. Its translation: CASSAGTSNTGELFF.

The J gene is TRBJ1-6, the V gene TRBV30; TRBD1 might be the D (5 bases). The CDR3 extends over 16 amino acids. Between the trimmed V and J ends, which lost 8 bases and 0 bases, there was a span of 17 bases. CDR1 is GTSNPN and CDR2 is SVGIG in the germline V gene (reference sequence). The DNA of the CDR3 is TGTGCCCTGGATCAGGGTGGGGACTCCTATAATTCACCCCTCCACTTT. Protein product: CALDQGGDSYNSPLHF.

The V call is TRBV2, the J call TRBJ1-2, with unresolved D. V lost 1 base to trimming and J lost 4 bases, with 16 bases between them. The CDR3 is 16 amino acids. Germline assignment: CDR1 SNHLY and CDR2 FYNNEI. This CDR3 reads CASSEGPNEVSYGYTF. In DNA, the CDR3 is TGTGCCAGCAGTGAAGGCCCTAACGAGGTTTCCTATGGCTACACCTTC.

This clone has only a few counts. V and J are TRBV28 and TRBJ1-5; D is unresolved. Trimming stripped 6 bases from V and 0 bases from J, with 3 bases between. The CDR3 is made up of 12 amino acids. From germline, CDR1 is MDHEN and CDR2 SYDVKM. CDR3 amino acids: CASSRSNQPQHF. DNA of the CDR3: TGTGCCAGCAGCCGTAGCAATCAGCCCCAGCATTTT.

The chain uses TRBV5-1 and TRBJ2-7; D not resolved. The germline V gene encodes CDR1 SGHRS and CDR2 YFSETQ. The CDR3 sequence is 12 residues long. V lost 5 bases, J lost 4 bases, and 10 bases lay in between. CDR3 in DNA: TGCGCCAGCAGATCGACGGGTTACGAGCAGTACTTC. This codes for CASRSTGYEQYF. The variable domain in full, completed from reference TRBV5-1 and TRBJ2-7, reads KAGVTQTPRYLIKTRGQQVTLSCSPISGHRSVSWYQQTPGQGLQFLFEYFSETQRNKGNFPGRFSGRQFSNSRSEMNVSTLELGDSALYLCASRSTGYEQYFGPGTRLTVT.

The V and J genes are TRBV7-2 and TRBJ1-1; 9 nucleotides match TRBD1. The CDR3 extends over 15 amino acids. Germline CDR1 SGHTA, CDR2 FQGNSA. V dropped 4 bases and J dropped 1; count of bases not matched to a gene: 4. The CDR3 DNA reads TGTGCCAGCAGCTGGGGGACAGGGCGGAACACTGAAGCTTTCTTT. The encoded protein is CASSWGTGRNTEAFF.

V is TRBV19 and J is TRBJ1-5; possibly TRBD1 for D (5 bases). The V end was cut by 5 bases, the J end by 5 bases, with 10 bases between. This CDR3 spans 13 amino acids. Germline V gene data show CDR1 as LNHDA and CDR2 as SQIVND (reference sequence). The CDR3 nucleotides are TGTGCCAGTAGTCTGCGGGGGGATCAGCCCCAGCATTTT. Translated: CASSLRGDQPQHF.

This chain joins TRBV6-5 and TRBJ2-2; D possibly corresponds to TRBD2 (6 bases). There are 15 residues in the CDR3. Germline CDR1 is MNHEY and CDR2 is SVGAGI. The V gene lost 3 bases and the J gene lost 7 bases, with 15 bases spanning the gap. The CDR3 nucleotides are TGTGCCAGCAGTTATACCGGGGCGGGGCACGGGGAGCTGTTTTTT. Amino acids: CASSYTGAGHGELFF.

In DNA form, the CDR3 reads TGTGCCAGCAGCTTAAATGAGGCAGGGGGCGCGTCTTATGGCTACACCTTC. The encoded protein is CASSLNEAGGASYGYTF. The chain recombines TRBV7-2 with TRBJ1-2; 8 bases are a match to TRBD1. Germline V gene lookup returns CDR1 SGHTA and CDR2 FQGNSA. There are 17 residues in the CDR3. V shed 2 bases and J 5 bases; nucleotides not matched to a gene: 13. Based on the CDR3 plus reference TRBV7-2 and TRBJ1-2, the full variable domain is GAGVSQSPSNKVTEKGKDVELRCDPISGHTALYWYRQSLGQGLEFLIYFQGNSAPDKSGLPSDRFSAERTGGSVSTLTIQRTQQEDSAVYLCASSLNEAGGASYGYTFGSGTRLTVV.

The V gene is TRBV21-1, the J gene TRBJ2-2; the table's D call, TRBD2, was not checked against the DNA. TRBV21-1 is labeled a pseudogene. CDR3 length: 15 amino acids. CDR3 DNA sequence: TGTGCCAGCAGCAGTACGGGAGTCCCCGCCGGGGAGCTGTTTTTT. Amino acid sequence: CASSSTGVPAGELFF.

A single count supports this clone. CDR3 region: CASSTNRDRGYYEQYF. The CDR3 bases are TGTGCCAGTAGTACTAACCGGGACAGGGGTTACTACGAGCAGTACTTC. The chain employs TRBV19 and TRBJ2-7; 10 bases agree with TRBD1. This CDR3 is built from 16 residues. Looked up from germline, CDR1 is LNHDA and CDR2 is SQIVND (reference sequence). V trimming: 4 bases; J trimming: 3 bases; junction bases outside the gene matches: 9.

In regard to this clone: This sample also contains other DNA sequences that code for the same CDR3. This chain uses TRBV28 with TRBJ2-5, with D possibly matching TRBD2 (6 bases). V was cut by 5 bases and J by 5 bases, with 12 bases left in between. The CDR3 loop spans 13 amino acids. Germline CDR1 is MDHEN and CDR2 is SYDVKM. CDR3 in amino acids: CASSPEGQETQYF. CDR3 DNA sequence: TGTGCCAGCAGTCCGGAGGGCCAGGAGACCCAGTACTTC.

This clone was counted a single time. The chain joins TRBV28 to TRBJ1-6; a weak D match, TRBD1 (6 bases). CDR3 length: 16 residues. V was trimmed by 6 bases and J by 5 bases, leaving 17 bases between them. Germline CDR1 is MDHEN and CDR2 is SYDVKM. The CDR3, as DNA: TGTGCCAGCAGCCTAACCGGTCAGGGGAATAATTCACCCCTCCACTTT. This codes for CASSLTGQGNNSPLHF.

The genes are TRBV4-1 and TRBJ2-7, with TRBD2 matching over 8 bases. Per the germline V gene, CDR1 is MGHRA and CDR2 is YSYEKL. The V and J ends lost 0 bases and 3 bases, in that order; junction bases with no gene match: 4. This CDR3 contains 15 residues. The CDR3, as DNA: TGCGCCAGCAGCCAAGATCTTACTAGCGGCTACGAGCAGTACTTC. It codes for CASSQDLTSGYEQYF.